The 15 T cell receptor beta chains listed next were all sequenced from one sample in a study of cytomegalovirus exposure and HLA in healthy donors. The PCR ran on 60 Vbeta and 13 Jbeta primers. The assay was immunoSEQ multiplex PCR, and TCRdb's table has in-frame clones only and misses some. The data hold fewer than 150,000 clones, with around 81% observed a single time. Sequencing was performed on PBMCs. Receptors originate from a male donor in good health and CMV-seronegative.

The chain combines TRBV15 with TRBJ2-3; 9 bases align to TRBD1. The V gene's germline CDR1 is LNHNV and CDR2 YYDKDF (reference sequence). The V segment lost 1 base and the J segment 3 bases; nucleotides outside the gene matches: 2. The CDR3 loop spans 15 amino acids. CDR3 amino acids: CATSRGDRDTDTQYF. CDR3 nucleotides: TGTGCCACCAGCAGAGGGGACAGGGATACAGATACGCAGTATTTT.

V is TRBV19 and J is TRBJ1-5; TRBD1 agrees at 7 bases. The junction had 6 bases not matched to a gene; V was cut back by 7 bases and J by 0 bases. The CDR3 covers 15 residues. Per germline, CDR1 LNHDA and CDR2 SQIVND (reference sequence). Written as DNA, the CDR3 is TGTGCCAGTACCTTGGGACAGCATAGCAATCAGCCCCAGCATTTT. Protein sequence: CASTLGQHSNQPQHF.

The chain combines TRBV7-9 with TRBJ2-7; 8 bases align to TRBD1. The length of the CDR3 is 14 residues. The V gene end was trimmed by 7 bases and the J gene end by 10 bases; junction bases not matched to a gene: 15. Germline V gene sequence: CDR1 SEHNR, CDR2 FQNEAQ (reference sequence). The CDR3 protein is CASTPPGQGNNQYF. The CDR3 bases are TGTGCCAGCACCCCTCCCGGACAGGGCAATAACCAGTACTTC.

The CDR3 sequence is CASSAGTGASTDTQYF. The CDR3 region has the DNA TGTGCCAGCAGCGCTGGGACAGGCGCTAGCACAGATACGCAGTATTTT. The chain uses TRBV5-6 and TRBJ2-3; TRBD1 aligns across 8 bases. V trimming: 4 bases; J trimming: 0 bases; junction bases outside the gene matches: 7. CDR1 SGHDT and CDR2 YYEEEE come from the germline V gene. This CDR3 is built from 16 residues. Looking up the rest from reference TRBV5-6 and TRBJ2-3 gives the full variable domain: DAGVTQSPTHLIKTRGQQVTLRCSPKSGHDTVSWYQQALGQGPQFIFQYYEEEERQRGNFPDRFSGHQFPNYSSELNVNALLLGDSALYLCASSAGTGASTDTQYFGPGTRLTVL.

This clone occurred once. The chain has TRBV29-1 and TRBJ1-4; 9 bases agree with TRBD1. The CDR3 length is 13 residues. J lost 7 bases, V lost 5 bases, and 5 bases had no gene match. The germline V gene encodes CDR1 SQVTM and CDR2 ANQGSEA. CDR3 sequence: CSVRTGDGEKLFF. The CDR3 coding sequence is TGCAGCGTTAGGACAGGGGATGGTGAAAAACTGTTTTTT.

The chain joins TRBV5-4 to TRBJ2-2, with 7 bases matching TRBD2. The V gene end was trimmed by 4 bases and the J gene end by 0 bases; junction bases not matched to a gene: 3. Germline CDR1 SGHNT, CDR2 YYREEE (reference sequence). This CDR3 contains 15 residues. The CDR3 DNA reads TGTGCCAGCAGCAGGGAGGGGACGAACACCGGGGAGCTGTTTTTT. Translation gives CASSREGTNTGELFF.

The chain recombines TRBV27 with TRBJ2-6; TRBD2 matches 11 bases. V was pared by 4 bases and J by 2 bases, with 7 bases of the junction left unmatched. CDR3 length equals 18 residues. Germline V gives CDR1 MNHEY, CDR2 SMNVEV (reference sequence). The CDR3 reads CASSSPPGLAAGANVLTF. The CDR3 coding sequence is TGTGCCAGCAGTTCGCCCCCGGGACTAGCGGCTGGGGCCAACGTCCTGACTTTC.

This clone was seen just once. This sequence joins TRBV9 and TRBJ2-2, with TRBD2 matching 12 bases. Germline CDR1 SGDLS, CDR2 YYNGEE. V lost 0 bases, J lost 5 bases, and 2 bases stayed unmatched. CDR3 length: 16 residues. CDR3 amino acids: CASSVGLAGVTGELFF. The CDR3 DNA is TGTGCCAGCAGCGTAGGACTAGCGGGAGTAACCGGGGAGCTGTTTTTT.

This chain uses TRBV30 with TRBJ2-7, with 8 bases lining up with TRBD2. CDR1 is GTSNPN and CDR2 is SVGIG in the germline V gene (reference sequence). Trimming took 5 bases from V and 4 from J; bases not matched to a gene: 13. This CDR3 is 15 amino acids long. This CDR3 is CAWRPKGLDSYEQYF. DNA for the CDR3: TGTGCCTGGCGACCTAAGGGACTAGATTCGTACGAGCAGTACTTC.

The chain employs TRBV2 and TRBJ1-1; 10 nucleotides agree with TRBD1. Germline lookup yields CDR1 SNHLY and CDR2 FYNNEI. V dropped 6 bases and J dropped 0; count of bases not matched to a gene: 1. CDR3 length: 14 residues. The CDR3 here is CASRGQGMNTEAFF. The CDR3 region has the DNA TGTGCCAGCAGGGGACAGGGGATGAACACTGAAGCTTTCTTT.

The V gene is TRBV2, the J gene TRBJ2-3; D perhaps matches TRBD1 (6 bases). The germline V and J ends were trimmed by 6 bases and 4 bases, with 17 bases remaining between them. This CDR3 has 15 residues. CDR1 and CDR2 from the germline V gene are SNHLY and FYNNEI. The CDR3 region is CASRGTAGASDTQYF. CDR3 nucleotide sequence: TGTGCCAGCAGGGGGACGGCAGGGGCGTCAGATACGCAGTATTTT. Full variable domain (remainder filled in from reference TRBV2 and TRBJ2-3): EPEVTQTPSHQVTQMGQEVILRCVPISNHLYFYWYRQILGQKVEFLVSFYNNEISEKSEIFDDQFSVERPDGSNFTLKIRSTKLEDSAMYFCASRGTAGASDTQYFGPGTRLTVL.

The chain employs TRBV7-3 and TRBJ2-1; 8 bases match TRBD2. The CDR3 has 17 amino acids. Germline V lookup: CDR1 SGHTA, CDR2 FQGTGA. V lost 2 bases, J lost 2 bases, and 8 bases stayed unmatched. The CDR3 sequence is CASSLQVGAGAYNEQFF. CDR3 coding DNA: TGTGCCAGCAGCTTACAGGTTGGAGCGGGGGCCTACAATGAGCAGTTCTTC.

The gene calls are TRBV6-5 and TRBJ1-2, with TRBD1 matching 11 bases. Germline lookup yields CDR1 MNHEY and CDR2 SVGAGI. Losses at the gene ends were 6 bases for V and 12 bases for J; bases not matched to a gene: 9. CDR3 length: 13 amino acids. This CDR3 reads CASRLDRGRPHTF. The DNA for the CDR3 is TGTGCCAGCAGACTGGACAGGGGGCGACCCCACACCTTC.

The genes are TRBV4-1 and TRBJ1-1; D may be TRBD1 (6 bases). V was shortened by 3 bases and J by 1 base, with 12 bases between the two germline ends. Germline CDR1 MGHRA, CDR2 YSYEKL. CDR3 length equals 15 residues. The CDR3: CASSHTGITNTEAFF. In DNA form, the CDR3 reads TGCGCCAGCAGCCATACAGGGATAACGAACACTGAAGCTTTCTTT.

The J gene is TRBJ1-2, the V gene TRBV9, with D unresolved. CDR1 is SGDLS and CDR2 is YYNGEE in the germline V gene. The V end was cut by 0 bases, the J end by 0 bases, with 9 bases between. The CDR3 is made up of 15 amino acids. DNA for the CDR3: TGTGCCAGCAGCGTAGGCCGGGTCCCTAACTATGGCTACACCTTC. This codes for CASSVGRVPNYGYTF.